This T cell receptor (beta chain) was recovered during a study of CD8 T cells in Susac syndrome. Regarding this clonotype: No antigen is known for it.

Study-level findings and limits: The study recognized that the number of individuals in its TCR sequencing and HLA analysis was relatively small.

Trimming cost V 4 bases and J 5 bases, with 11 bases left between them. Per the germline V gene, CDR1 is SNHLY and CDR2 is FYNNEI. The CDR3 runs to 13 residues. Reverse transcription of about 0.45 to 1 ug RNA was performed with random hexamers. TCR beta CDR3 was amplified by immunoSEQ covering 54 Vbeta and 13 Jbeta. One entry per CDR3 protein, called by TCRdb with MiXCR from the immunoSEQ multiplex PCR reads. The profile shows some 95,000 distinct CDR3 sequences, approximately 92% of them singletons. FACS enriched CD8+ TEMRA cells, while bulk CD8+ and CD4+ were negatively isolated. The sequenced sample was CD8+ T cells from PBMCs. The V gene is TRBV2, the J gene TRBJ1-2; D is unresolved. The origin of this receptor is a human donor in good health. The CDR3 bases are TGTGCCAGCAGTGGGAGCAGGTCTTATGGCTACACCTTC. Translating gives CASSGSRSYGYTF.